Listed here are 18 T cell receptor beta chains from one sample, sequenced in a study of PD-L1 blockade in urothelial cancer. TCRdb keeps only in-frame clones here, not all; method: immunoSEQ multiplex PCR. The repertoire holds tens of thousands of clones, with around 86% as singletons. This specimen consisted of PBMCs, obtained around atezolizumab (anti-PD-L1) treatment. The origin of the receptors is a man between 50 and 59 years old with urothelial cancer.

The chain carries TRBV7-6 and TRBJ2-2, with 7 nucleotides matching TRBD2. The ends lost 1 base at V and 5 bases at J; junction bases unmatched: 7. CDR1 is SGHVS, CDR2 FNYEAQ, per germline. The CDR3 is made up of 16 amino acids. Here the CDR3 DNA reads TGTGCCAGCAGCTTAGGTGGCGGGAGTCTTACCGGGGAGCTGTTTTTT. As protein: CASSLGGGSLTGELFF.

This chain links TRBV28 with TRBJ2-3, with a possible D match to TRBD1 (5 bases). The V gene lost 3 bases and the J gene lost 1 base, with 11 bases spanning the gap. CDR1 MDHEN and CDR2 SYDVKM come from the germline V gene. This CDR3 is 15 amino acids long. CDR3: CASSFIQGGTDTQYF. CDR3 in DNA: TGTGCCAGCAGTTTTATCCAAGGGGGCACAGATACGCAGTATTTT. The whole variable domain, filled in from reference TRBV28 and TRBJ2-3, reads DVKVTQSSRYLVKRTGEKVFLECVQDMDHENMFWYRQDPGLGLRLIYFSYDVKMKEKGDIPEGYSVSREKKERFSLILESASTNQTSMYLCASSFIQGGTDTQYFGPGTRLTVL.

Comments on this clone: Germline and junction disagree at one end, which may indicate a read error. V and J are TRBV18 and TRBJ2-1, with 11 bases aligning to TRBD2. Germline CDR1 is KGHSH and CDR2 is LQKENI. The CDR3 contains 16 residues. The CDR3 here is CATSLTSGISMNEQFF. CDR3 DNA sequence: TGTGCCACCTCATTGACTAGCGGGATATCAATGAATGAGCAGTTCTTC.

The CDR3 region is CSVIGSTDTQYF. The CDR3 DNA follows: TGCAGCGTTATCGGGAGCACAGATACGCAGTATTTT. The gene calls are TRBV29-1 and TRBJ2-3; no clear D. The CDR3 extends over 12 amino acids. CDR1 and CDR2 from the germline V gene are SQVTM and ANQGSEA. V was cut by 5 bases and J by 0 bases, with 6 bases left in between.

The chain joins TRBV18 to TRBJ2-3, with 11 bases identical to TRBD1. The V gene end was trimmed by 1 base and the J gene end by 5 bases; junction bases not matched to a gene: 11. The V gene's germline CDR1 is KGHSH and CDR2 LQKENI. CDR3 length: 18 residues. The CDR3 protein is CASSPQYRTGGEVDTQYF. The CDR3, as DNA: TGTGCCAGCTCACCACAATATCGGACAGGGGGCGAGGTAGATACGCAGTATTTT.

Here the CDR3 reads CASSGRTGGPSGANVLTF. As DNA, the CDR3 is TGTGCCAGCAGCGGTCGGACAGGGGGCCCGTCTGGGGCCAACGTCCTGACTTTC. The V and J genes are TRBV7-2 and TRBJ2-6; 11 positions match TRBD1. J lost 1 base, V lost 5 bases, and 7 bases had no gene match. The CDR3 consists of 18 residues. Germline CDR1 and CDR2: SGHTA and FQGNSA.

The chain combines TRBV7-2 with TRBJ1-2; perhaps TRBD1 as D (6 bases). The CDR3 has 16 amino acids. With 5 bases removed from V and 3 bases from J, the gap between germline ends came to 19 bases. Germline CDR1 is SGHTA and CDR2 is FQGNSA. CDR3 sequence: CASSPELTGAYYGYTF. CDR3 DNA: TGTGCCAGCAGCCCGGAGCTGACAGGCGCGTACTATGGCTACACCTTC.

This sequence joins TRBV7-9 and TRBJ2-7; D might be TRBD2 (6 bases). Germline-derived CDR1 and CDR2 are SEHNR and FQNEAQ (reference sequence). V was cut by 5 bases and J by 4 bases, with 12 bases left in between. The CDR3 totals 13 residues. The chain's CDR3 is CASSPAGSYEQYF. DNA of the CDR3: TGTGCCAGCAGCCCCGCGGGGTCGTACGAGCAGTACTTC.

The chain has TRBV5-6 and TRBJ2-7, with TRBD1 identical over 8 bases. The CDR3 covers 15 residues. V shed 0 bases, J shed 6 bases, and the junction held 8 bases outside the gene matches. Germline values: CDR1 SGHDT, CDR2 YYEEEE. In DNA form, the CDR3 reads TGTGCCAGCAGCTTGGTTACAGGGGGTACTTCCGAGCAGTACTTC. This sequence encodes CASSLVTGGTSEQYF.

The chain joins TRBV29-1 to TRBJ2-5; tentative D call: TRBD2 (5 bases). The V end lost 6 bases, the J end lost 5 bases, and 16 bases lay between the germline ends. CDR3 length: 13 residues. In germline, CDR1 is SQVTM, CDR2 ANQGSEA. CDR3 protein: CSVEEGSYETQYF. CDR3 in DNA: TGCAGCGTCGAGGAAGGGAGTTACGAGACCCAGTACTTC.

V usage is TRBV6-5 and J usage is TRBJ2-2; 7 nucleotides line up with TRBD1. Germline V gene lookup returns CDR1 MNHEY and CDR2 SVGAGI. V dropped 6 bases and J dropped 3; count of bases not matched to a gene: 4. CDR3 length: 14 amino acids. CDR3 sequence reads: CASRRQGDTGELFF. The CDR3 DNA sequence: TGTGCCAGCAGACGACAGGGCGACACCGGGGAGCTGTTTTTT.

The chain carries TRBV27 and TRBJ1-3, with D perhaps TRBD1 (5 bases). CDR3 length equals 16 residues. Per the germline V gene, CDR1 is MNHEY and CDR2 is SMNVEV (reference sequence). V lost 0 bases and J lost 0, with 9 bases in between. The CDR3: CASSLSAGNSGNTIYF. The CDR3 region has the DNA TGTGCCAGCAGTTTATCGGCAGGGAACTCTGGAAACACCATATATTTT.

The V gene is TRBV6-5, the J gene TRBJ2-7, with 9 positions matching TRBD1. Germline V gene lookup returns CDR1 MNHEY and CDR2 SVGAGI. The ends lost 0 bases at V and 7 bases at J; junction bases unmatched: 10. This CDR3 has 16 residues. CDR3 sequence (DNA): TGTGCCAGCAGTTACTCGCGTGGACAGGGGCCTAAGGAGCAGTACTTC. As protein: CASSYSRGQGPKEQYF.

This chain links TRBV4-1 with TRBJ2-3, with 11 bases that match TRBD2. The CDR3 covers 16 residues. Germline values: CDR1 MGHRA, CDR2 YSYEKL. V was pared by 0 bases and J by 5 bases, with 4 bases of the junction left unmatched. The CDR3 spells CASSQDGGLAVDTQYF. The CDR3 DNA is TGCGCCAGCAGCCAAGACGGGGGACTAGCGGTAGATACGCAGTATTTT.

V is TRBV18 and J is TRBJ2-2; D is possibly TRBD1 (6 bases). Germline V gives CDR1 KGHSH, CDR2 LQKENI. Trimming removed 3 bases at V and 8 bases at J, with 13 bases between. The CDR3 length is 14 residues. The CDR3 loop reads CASSPLQGEGELFF. CDR3 sequence (DNA): TGTGCCAGCTCACCCCTACAGGGTGAAGGGGAGCTGTTTTTT.

The chain combines TRBV6-1 with TRBJ1-5; 9 bases map to TRBD1. The CDR3 is 14 amino acids. Germline CDR1 MNHNS, CDR2 SASEGT. The trim removed 5 bases at V and 7 bases at J, leaving 6 bases unmatched. The CDR3 DNA reads TGTGCCAGCAGTCCACAGGGGGCGAGACAGCCCCAGCATTTT. This encodes CASSPQGARQPQHF.

This rearrangement joins TRBV19 to TRBJ1-1; D is ambiguous. The V and J ends lost 7 bases and 0 bases respectively, with 9 bases between them. This CDR3 spans 13 amino acids. Looked up from germline, CDR1 is LNHDA and CDR2 is SQIVND (reference sequence). The CDR3 bases are TGTGCCAGTACCAGGAGGGTGAACACTGAAGCTTTCTTT. Its translation is CASTRRVNTEAFF.

The rearrangement uses TRBV5-5 and TRBJ1-2; D is unresolved. CDR3 size: 15 residues. Germline values: CDR1 SGHKS, CDR2 YYEKEE (reference sequence). Between the trimmed V and J ends, which lost 4 bases and 0 bases, there was a span of 13 bases. The chain's CDR3 is CASSLDMASNYGYTF. In nucleotides, the CDR3 is TGTGCCAGCAGCCTCGACATGGCCTCTAACTATGGCTACACCTTC. Full variable domain (remainder filled in from reference TRBV5-5 and TRBJ1-2): DAGVTQSPTHLIKTRGQQVTLRCSPISGHKSVSWYQQVLGQGPQFIFQYYEKEERGRGNFPDRFSARQFPNYSSELNVNALLLGDSALYLCASSLDMASNYGYTFGSGTRLTVV.